The 27 T cell receptor beta chains below all came from one sample that was sequenced in a study of T cell responses to AZD1222 COVID-19 vaccine. The protocol was immunoSEQ multiplex PCR, while the TCRdb copy is restricted to in-frame clones and leaves out a portion. The sample records 75,000 to 100,000 clones, 85% to 90% being singletons. The sequences come from peripheral blood, collected on day 0 of MenACWY control vaccination. These receptors came from an adult in good health.

The V call is TRBV18, the J call TRBJ1-3; a weak D match, TRBD1 (5 bases). V was trimmed by 3 bases and J by 2 bases, leaving 11 bases between them. Looked up from germline, CDR1 is KGHSH and CDR2 is LQKENI. The CDR3 contains 15 residues. CDR3 bases: TGTGCCAGCTCACCTCCAGTGGGGCCTGGAAACACCATATATTTT. Amino acids: CASSPPVGPGNTIYF.

V is TRBV5-4 and J is TRBJ2-3; TRBD2 might be the D (5 bases). V was clipped by 4 bases and J by 4 bases, with 13 bases between them. CDR1 is SGHNT, CDR2 YYREEE, per germline (reference sequence). The CDR3 has 14 residues. CDR3 sequence: CASSRGSGADTQYF. The CDR3 DNA is TGTGCCAGCAGCCGAGGGTCGGGCGCAGATACGCAGTATTTT. The whole variable domain, filled in from reference TRBV5-4 and TRBJ2-3, reads ETGVTQSPTHLIKTRGQQVTLRCSSQSGHNTVSWYQQALGQGPQFIFQYYREEENGRGNFPPRFSGLQFPNYSSELNVNALELDDSALYLCASSRGSGADTQYFGPGTRLTVL.

This clone was found once. This chain links TRBV6-5 with TRBJ2-7; 7 bases align to TRBD1. CDR3 length equals 14 residues. Germline V gene data show CDR1 as MNHEY and CDR2 as SVGAGI. With V trimmed by 7 bases and J by 3 bases, 9 bases remained unmatched. In DNA form, the CDR3 reads TGTGCCAGCAAACTAACGGCAGGGGGCTACGAGCAGTACTTC. The encoded protein is CASKLTAGGYEQYF.

In nucleotides, the CDR3 is TGTGCCAGCAGTTTTCTTTCCCACGAGGACTATGGCTACACCTTC. It codes for CASSFLSHEDYGYTF. The J gene is TRBJ1-2, the V gene TRBV28; no clear D gene. CDR3 size: 15 residues. Germline V CDR1 and CDR2: MDHEN, SYDVKM. V was pared by 3 bases and J by 3 bases, with 14 bases between.

V usage is TRBV28 and J usage is TRBJ1-1; 9 positions agree with TRBD1. CDR1 is MDHEN, CDR2 SYDVKM, per germline. The CDR3 has 15 residues. Unmatched junction bases numbered 5, after V lost 5 bases and J lost 1 base. The CDR3 region is CASSGRDRENTEAFF. In DNA form, the CDR3 reads TGTGCCAGCAGTGGGCGGGACAGGGAGAACACTGAAGCTTTCTTT.

V and J are TRBV5-8 and TRBJ1-5; a possible D gene is TRBD1 (5 bases). V was trimmed by 3 bases and J by 4 bases, leaving 11 bases between them. The CDR3 has 14 amino acids. The germline CDR1 and CDR2 sequences are SGHTS and YDEGEE. CDR3 sequence reads: CASSYDSGNQPQHF. The CDR3 region has the DNA TGTGCCAGCAGCTACGACAGCGGGAATCAGCCCCAGCATTTT. Full variable domain (remainder filled in from reference TRBV5-8 and TRBJ1-5): EAGVTQSPTHLIKTRGQQATLRCSPISGHTSVYWYQQALGLGLQFLLWYDEGEERNRGNFPPRFSGRQFPNYSSELNVNALELEDSALYLCASSYDSGNQPQHFGDGTRLSIL.

This clone occurred a few times. The chain employs TRBV6-2 or TRBV6-3 and TRBJ2-7; D is undetermined. CDR1 MNHEY and CDR2 SVGEGT come from the germline V gene. The CDR3 has 14 amino acids. With 6 bases removed from V and 4 bases from J, the gap between germline ends came to 16 bases. The CDR3 loop reads CASSDNPLEYEQYF. The CDR3 DNA is TGTGCCAGCAGCGACAACCCTCTCGAGTACGAGCAGTACTTC.

This clone turned up a few times. The chain joins TRBV4-2 to TRBJ2-6; D is undetermined. There are 16 residues in the CDR3. Trimming shortened V by 0 bases and J by 2 bases, and 8 bases separated the two germline ends. Looked up from germline, CDR1 is LGHNA and CDR2 is YNFKEQ. The DNA for the CDR3 is TGTGCCAGCAGCCAAGAGCAAGGGCCTGGGGCCAACGTCCTGACTTTC. It specifies CASSQEQGPGANVLTF.

CDR3 in amino acids: CATSEASGGKETQYF. Here the CDR3 DNA reads TGTGCCACCAGTGAGGCTAGCGGGGGTAAAGAGACCCAGTACTTC. The chain has TRBV24-1 and TRBJ2-5; 10 positions agree with TRBD2. The CDR3 extends over 15 amino acids. The V gene's germline CDR1 is KGHDR and CDR2 SFDVKD. V was clipped by 4 bases and J by 3 bases; unmatched bases: 4.

This chain joins TRBV6-9 and TRBJ2-7; D unclear. In germline, CDR1 is MNHGY, CDR2 SVAAGI. The V end lost 1 base, the J end lost 3 bases, and 4 bases lay between the germline ends. The CDR3 spans 12 residues. The CDR3 protein is CASSYCSYEQYF. CDR3 sequence (DNA): TGTGCCAGCAGTTATTGCAGCTACGAGCAGTACTTC.

The V call is TRBV2, the J call TRBJ1-4; no clear D. V dropped 8 bases and J dropped 8 bases, with 18 bases sitting between them. This CDR3 has 14 amino acids. Germline-derived CDR1 and CDR2 are SNHLY and FYNNEI. This chain's CDR3 is CASSPGFAWEKLFF. The DNA for the CDR3 is TGTGCCAGCTCACCGGGATTCGCTTGGGAAAAACTGTTTTTT.

This clone has only a few counts. The rearrangement joins TRBV6-6 to TRBJ2-7; D uncertain. The ends were cut back, 6 bases at V and 0 bases at J, with 21 bases in the middle. Germline V lookup: CDR1 MNHNY, CDR2 SVGAGI (reference sequence). The CDR3 has 17 residues. The CDR3 coding sequence is TGTGCCAGCAGACGAGTATCCTTTGCCCCTTTCTCCTACGAGCAGTACTTC. Protein: CASRRVSFAPFSYEQYF.

The rearrangement links TRBV4-3 to TRBJ2-1; 10 bases agree with TRBD2. The germline gives CDR1 LGHNA, CDR2 YSLEER. Unmatched junction bases numbered 11, after V lost 0 bases and J lost 12 bases. The CDR3 is 16 residues long. The CDR3 sequence: CASSQEAAGGIGRQFF. The CDR3 nucleotides are TGCGCCAGCAGCCAAGAGGCAGCGGGGGGGATCGGCCGGCAGTTCTTC.

The chain uses TRBV6-5 and TRBJ1-5, with D possibly being TRBD1 (6 bases). This CDR3 contains 14 residues. Germline-derived CDR1 and CDR2 are MNHEY and SVGAGI. This CDR3 reads CGGGTENSNQPQHF. CDR3 bases: TGTGGAGGGGGAACGGAAAATAGCAATCAGCCCCAGCATTTT.

This chain uses TRBV28 with TRBJ1-3; D is ambiguous. The V gene lost 4 bases and the J gene lost 2 bases, with 12 bases spanning the gap. The length of the CDR3 is 15 residues. Germline CDR1 is MDHEN and CDR2 is SYDVKM. The CDR3 sequence is CASSSLDRPGNTIYF. The CDR3 nucleotides read TGTGCCAGCAGTTCTCTGGACCGGCCTGGAAACACCATATATTTT.

The V and J genes are TRBV6-1 and TRBJ1-5; D is possibly TRBD1 (6 bases). Germline V lookup: CDR1 MNHNS, CDR2 SASEGT. Trimming took off 1 base at V and 6 bases at J, with 19 bases between the two ends. CDR3 size: 17 residues. The CDR3 nucleotides are TGTGCCAGCAGTGAAGGTATAGTGGGAGGGGGGCCTCAGCCCCAGCATTTT. Translating gives CASSEGIVGGGPQPQHF.

This clone has more than one count but fewer than ten. This same CDR3 is encoded by further DNA sequences in the sample. The chain carries TRBV28 and TRBJ1-5; D remains unclear. The CDR3 sequence is 12 residues long. The V end was cut by 3 bases, the J end by 4 bases, with 4 bases between. Germline V gene sequence: CDR1 MDHEN, CDR2 SYDVKM. The CDR3 spells CASSLGNQPQHF. CDR3 coding DNA: TGTGCCAGCAGTTTGGGTAATCAGCCCCAGCATTTT.

The sample holds one count of this clone. This chain links TRBV7-8 with TRBJ2-5; possible D gene TRBD1, 5 bases. The CDR3 has 13 residues. V shed 5 bases and J shed 2 bases, with 9 bases lying between them. Germline CDR1 is SGHVS and CDR2 is FQNEAQ. The CDR3 nucleotides read TGTGCCAGCAGCATCGACAGACAAGAGACCCAGTACTTC. It encodes CASSIDRQETQYF.

The CDR3 DNA reads as TGTGCCAGCACCATAGGTGGGGGGGCTGGCAAAAACATTCAGTACTTC. Its translation is CASTIGGGAGKNIQYF. The chain has TRBV5-4 and TRBJ2-4; weak D call: TRBD2 (7 bases). Germline V CDR1 and CDR2: SGHNT, YYREEE (reference sequence). Trimming took off 6 bases at V and 3 bases at J, with 19 bases between the two ends. The CDR3 totals 16 residues.

The V and J genes are TRBV2 and TRBJ2-1; D possibly matches TRBD1 or TRBD2 (6 bases each). Per the germline V gene, CDR1 is SNHLY and CDR2 is FYNNEI. V was shortened by 5 bases and J by 7 bases, with 12 bases between the two germline ends. This CDR3 has 13 residues. This CDR3 reads CASSRGQENEQFF. The CDR3 DNA sequence: TGTGCCAGCAGTCGGGGGCAGGAGAATGAGCAGTTCTTC.

The chain uses TRBV10-3 and TRBJ1-6; 9 nucleotides align to TRBD1. Trimming took 10 bases from V and 6 from J; bases not matched to a gene: 4. Germline CDR1 and CDR2: ENHRY and SYGVKD. This CDR3 is 13 amino acids long. CDR3 protein: CATGTGINSPLHF. The CDR3 DNA is TGTGCCACCGGGACAGGGATTAATTCACCCCTCCACTTT.

The genes are TRBV28 and TRBJ2-7; D remains unclear. Germline lookup yields CDR1 MDHEN and CDR2 SYDVKM. This CDR3 is built from 12 residues. Trimming took 6 bases from V and 0 from J, leaving 6 bases between them. CDR3: CASRGNSYEQYF. Here the CDR3 DNA reads TGTGCCAGCAGAGGGAACTCCTACGAGCAGTACTTC.

The rearrangement uses TRBV24-1 and TRBJ1-4; no definite D call. CDR3 length: 15 residues. The V and J ends lost 4 bases and 0 bases respectively, with 8 bases between them. Germline V CDR1 and CDR2: KGHDR, SFDVKD. The CDR3 region has the DNA TGTGCCACCAGTGACAAAGGAGCAACTAATGAAAAACTGTTTTTT. This gives the protein CATSDKGATNEKLFF.

V and J are TRBV9 and TRBJ2-5; 10 nucleotides line up with TRBD2. The V gene end was trimmed by 0 bases and the J gene end by 3 bases; junction bases not matched to a gene: 2. Germline CDR1 SGDLS, CDR2 YYNGEE. This CDR3 has 15 residues. CDR3 protein: CASSVGLAGEETQYF. CDR3 DNA sequence: TGTGCCAGCAGCGTAGGCCTAGCGGGGGAAGAGACCCAGTACTTC. The full variable domain, rest sourced from reference TRBV9 and TRBJ2-5, is DSGVTQTPKHLITATGQRVTLRCSPRSGDLSVYWYQQSLDQGLQFLIQYYNGEERAKGNILERFSAQQFPDLHSELNLSSLELGDSALYFCASSVGLAGEETQYFGPGTRLLVL.

This clone was seen only once. This sequence joins TRBV6-1 and TRBJ2-3; a weak D match, TRBD2 (6 bases). Trimming took off 0 bases at V and 0 bases at J, with 19 bases between the two ends. The CDR3 extends over 19 amino acids. The germline V gene encodes CDR1 MNHNS and CDR2 SASEGT. CDR3 residues: CASSEAMGGVPSSTDTQYF. The DNA of the CDR3 is TGTGCCAGCAGTGAAGCAATGGGGGGAGTACCGTCTAGCACAGATACGCAGTATTTT.

The V call is TRBV2, the J call TRBJ1-2; 8 nucleotides align to TRBD1. The V segment lost 9 bases and the J segment 5 bases; nucleotides outside the gene matches: 14. Germline CDR1 is SNHLY and CDR2 is FYNNEI. The CDR3 has 15 residues. Written as DNA, the CDR3 is TGTGCCAGTACTCAAAGCGGACAGGGAAAATATGGCTACACCTTC. Amino acid sequence: CASTQSGQGKYGYTF.

The chain links TRBV7-9 to TRBJ2-1, with TRBD2 matching over 15 bases. The V gene end was trimmed by 6 bases and the J gene end by 1 base; junction bases not matched to a gene: 10. Germline CDR1 reads SEHNR; CDR2 reads FQNEAQ (reference sequence). The CDR3 contains 19 residues. The CDR3 reads CASSSPGTSGGLSYNEQFF. DNA for the CDR3: TGTGCCAGCAGTTCTCCCGGGACTAGCGGGGGGTTATCCTACAATGAGCAGTTCTTC.